Here is one T cell receptor beta chain with its context. The source of the sample is a study of technical replicates of blood from a few donors. The V gene's germline CDR1 is SNHLY and CDR2 FYNNEI. CDR3 length equals 14 residues. With V trimmed by 5 bases and J by 4 bases, 7 bases remained unmatched. TCRdb's table, derived via immunoSEQ multiplex PCR, lists solely in-frame clones and lacks some. The sample gives approximately 76,000 clones, around 90% of which show up once; 0.25% is in the top ten. The chain recombines TRBV2 with TRBJ2-7; 8 nucleotides line up with TRBD2. The TCR sequence derives from a human donor in good health. The sequenced sample consisted of T cells isolated from PBMCs. The CDR3 nucleotides are TGTGCCAGCAGTCTGACGGGAGGGCCATACGAGCAGTACTTC. Its translation is CASSLTGGPYEQYF.